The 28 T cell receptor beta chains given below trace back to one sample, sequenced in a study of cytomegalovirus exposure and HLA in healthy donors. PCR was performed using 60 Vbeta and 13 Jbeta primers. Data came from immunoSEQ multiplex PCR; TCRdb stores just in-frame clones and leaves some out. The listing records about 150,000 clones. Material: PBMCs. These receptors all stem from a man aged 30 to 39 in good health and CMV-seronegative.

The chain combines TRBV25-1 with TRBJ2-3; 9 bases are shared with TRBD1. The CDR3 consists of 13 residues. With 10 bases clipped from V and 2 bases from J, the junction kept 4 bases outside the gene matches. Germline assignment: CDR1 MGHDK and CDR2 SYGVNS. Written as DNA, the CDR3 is TGTGCCATAGGACAGGGGATCACAGATACGCAGTATTTT. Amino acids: CAIGQGITDTQYF.

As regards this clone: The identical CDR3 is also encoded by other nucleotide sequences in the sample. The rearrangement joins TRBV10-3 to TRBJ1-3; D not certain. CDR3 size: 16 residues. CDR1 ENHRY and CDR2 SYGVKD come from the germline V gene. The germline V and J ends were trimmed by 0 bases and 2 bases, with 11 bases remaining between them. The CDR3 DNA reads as TGTGCCATCAGTGAGTCGTCCGGGATCGCTGGAAACACCATATATTTT. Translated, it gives CAISESSGIAGNTIYF.

CDR3 region: CASSLSVAGIQETQYF. The DNA of the CDR3 is TGCGCCAGCAGCTTGTCTGTAGCGGGTATCCAAGAGACCCAGTACTTC. This sequence joins TRBV5-1 and TRBJ2-5; 7 bases map to TRBD2. With V trimmed by 1 base and J by 1 base, 7 bases remained unmatched. Germline V gene data show CDR1 as SGHRS and CDR2 as YFSETQ. The CDR3 contains 16 residues.

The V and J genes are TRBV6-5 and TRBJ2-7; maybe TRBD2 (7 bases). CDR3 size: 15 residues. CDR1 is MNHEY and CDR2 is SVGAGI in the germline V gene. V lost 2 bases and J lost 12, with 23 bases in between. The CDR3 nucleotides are TGTGCCAGCAGTTACATTGCGGGGGCAGGGGCCGTCTGGTACTTC. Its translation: CASSYIAGAGAVWYF.

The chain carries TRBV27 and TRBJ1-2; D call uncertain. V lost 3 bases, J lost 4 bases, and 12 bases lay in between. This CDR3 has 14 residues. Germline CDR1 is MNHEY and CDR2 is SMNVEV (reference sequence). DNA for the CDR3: TGTGCCAGCAGTTTTTTGGACGGACTCTATGGCTACACCTTC. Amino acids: CASSFLDGLYGYTF.

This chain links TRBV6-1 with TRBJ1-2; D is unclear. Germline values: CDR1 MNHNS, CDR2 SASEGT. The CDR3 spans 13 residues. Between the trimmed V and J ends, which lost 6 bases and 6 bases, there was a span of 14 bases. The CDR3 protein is CASSRGSSNGYTF. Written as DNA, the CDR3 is TGTGCCAGCAGCCGAGGGAGTAGCAATGGCTACACCTTC.

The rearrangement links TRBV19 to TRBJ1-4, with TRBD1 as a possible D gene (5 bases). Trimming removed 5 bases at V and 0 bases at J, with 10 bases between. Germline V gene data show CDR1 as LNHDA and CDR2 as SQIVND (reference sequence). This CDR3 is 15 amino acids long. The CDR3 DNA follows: TGTGCCAGTAGTGGCAGGGATGCAACTAATGAAAAACTGTTTTTT. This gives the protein CASSGRDATNEKLFF.

CDR3 residues: CASSPPLGGYTF. The CDR3 bases are TGTGCCAGCTCACCACCCCTCGGGGGCTACACCTTC. The chain is built from TRBV18 and TRBJ1-2; D remains unclear. This CDR3 has 12 amino acids. Germline V CDR1 and CDR2: KGHSH, LQKENI. Between the trimmed V and J ends, which lost 0 bases and 8 bases, there was a span of 7 bases.

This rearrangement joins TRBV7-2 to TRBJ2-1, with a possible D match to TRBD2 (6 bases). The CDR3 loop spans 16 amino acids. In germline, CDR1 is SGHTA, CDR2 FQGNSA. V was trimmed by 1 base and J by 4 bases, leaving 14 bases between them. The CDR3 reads CASSLVRLVVYNEQFF. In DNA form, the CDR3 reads TGTGCCAGCAGCTTAGTAAGACTAGTGGTATACAATGAGCAGTTCTTC.

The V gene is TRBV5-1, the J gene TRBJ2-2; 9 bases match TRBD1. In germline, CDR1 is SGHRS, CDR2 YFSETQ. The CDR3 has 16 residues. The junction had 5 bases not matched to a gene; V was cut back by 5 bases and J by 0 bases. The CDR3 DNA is TGCGCCAGCAGACCGGACAGGGGAACGAACACCGGGGAGCTGTTTTTT. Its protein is CASRPDRGTNTGELFF.

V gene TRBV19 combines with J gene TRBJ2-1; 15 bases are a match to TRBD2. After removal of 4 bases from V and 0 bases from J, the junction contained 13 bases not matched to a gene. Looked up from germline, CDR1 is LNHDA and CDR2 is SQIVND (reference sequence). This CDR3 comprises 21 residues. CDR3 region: CASSTRSGTSGRLSSYNEQFF. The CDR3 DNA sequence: TGTGCCAGTAGTACAAGATCCGGGACTAGCGGGAGGCTGAGCTCCTACAATGAGCAGTTCTTC.

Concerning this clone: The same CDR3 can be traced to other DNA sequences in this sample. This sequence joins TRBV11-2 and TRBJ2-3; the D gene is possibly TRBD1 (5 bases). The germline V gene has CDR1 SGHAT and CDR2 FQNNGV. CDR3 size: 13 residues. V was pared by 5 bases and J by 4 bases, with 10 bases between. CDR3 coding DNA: TGTGCCAGCAGCCCAGGGCTCGCAGATACGCAGTATTTT. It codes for CASSPGLADTQYF.

The chain's CDR3 is CASSDSDRRSYGYTF. CDR3 DNA: TGTGCCAGCAGCGACTCGGACAGGAGGAGTTATGGCTACACCTTC. The chain has TRBV7-2 and TRBJ1-2, with TRBD1 matching 7 bases. This CDR3 is 15 amino acids long. The junction had 11 bases not matched to a gene; V was cut back by 5 bases and J by 5 bases. Per the germline V gene, CDR1 is SGHTA and CDR2 is FQGNSA.

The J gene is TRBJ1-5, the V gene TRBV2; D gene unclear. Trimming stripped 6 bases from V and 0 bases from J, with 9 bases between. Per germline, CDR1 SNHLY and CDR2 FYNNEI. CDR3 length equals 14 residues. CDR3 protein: CASSGLISNQPQHF. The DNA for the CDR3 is TGTGCCAGCAGCGGACTGATTAGCAATCAGCCCCAGCATTTT.

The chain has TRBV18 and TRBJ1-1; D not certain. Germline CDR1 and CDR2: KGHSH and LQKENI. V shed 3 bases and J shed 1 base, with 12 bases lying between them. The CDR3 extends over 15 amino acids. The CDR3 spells CASSPGIAGNTEAFF. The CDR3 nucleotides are TGTGCCAGCTCACCCGGGATTGCAGGGAACACTGAAGCTTTCTTT.

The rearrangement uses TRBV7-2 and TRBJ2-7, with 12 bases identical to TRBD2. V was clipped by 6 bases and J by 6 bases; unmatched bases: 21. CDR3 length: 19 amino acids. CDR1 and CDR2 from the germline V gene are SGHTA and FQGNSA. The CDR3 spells CASSPFPGASGRALVEQYF. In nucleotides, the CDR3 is TGTGCCAGCAGTCCGTTCCCGGGGGCTAGCGGGAGGGCCCTCGTCGAGCAGTACTTC. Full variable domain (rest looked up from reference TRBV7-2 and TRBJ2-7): GAGVSQSPSNKVTEKGKDVELRCDPISGHTALYWYRQSLGQGLEFLIYFQGNSAPDKSGLPSDRFSAERTGGSVSTLTIQRTQQEDSAVYLCASSPFPGASGRALVEQYFGPGTRLTVT.

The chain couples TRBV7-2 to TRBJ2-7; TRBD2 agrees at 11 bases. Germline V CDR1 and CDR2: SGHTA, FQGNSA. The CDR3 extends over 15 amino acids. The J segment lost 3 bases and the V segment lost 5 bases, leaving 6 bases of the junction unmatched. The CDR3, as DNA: TGTGCCAGCAGCCCAAGACTAGCGGGAAGCTACGAGCAGTACTTC. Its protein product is CASSPRLAGSYEQYF.

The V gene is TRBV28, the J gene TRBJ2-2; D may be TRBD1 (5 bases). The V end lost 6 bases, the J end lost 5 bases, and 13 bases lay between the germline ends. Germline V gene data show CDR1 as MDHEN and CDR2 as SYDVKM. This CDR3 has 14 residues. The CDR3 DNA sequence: TGTGCCAGCAGAAGGACACGGAAGACCGGGGAGCTGTTTTTT. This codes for CASRRTRKTGELFF.

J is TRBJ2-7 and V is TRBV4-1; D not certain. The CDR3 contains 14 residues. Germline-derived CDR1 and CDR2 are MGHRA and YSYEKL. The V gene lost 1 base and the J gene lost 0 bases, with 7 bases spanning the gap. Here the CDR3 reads CASSQVGPSYEQYF. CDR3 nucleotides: TGCGCCAGCAGCCAAGTCGGTCCCTCCTACGAGCAGTACTTC.

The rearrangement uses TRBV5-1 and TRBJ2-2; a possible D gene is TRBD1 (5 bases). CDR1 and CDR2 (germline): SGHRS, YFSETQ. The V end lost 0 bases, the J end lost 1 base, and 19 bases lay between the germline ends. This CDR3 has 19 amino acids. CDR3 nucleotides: TGCGCCAGCAGCTTGGGGGCACTTGGCGCAGGACAGAACACCGGGGAGCTGTTTTTT. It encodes CASSLGALGAGQNTGELFF.

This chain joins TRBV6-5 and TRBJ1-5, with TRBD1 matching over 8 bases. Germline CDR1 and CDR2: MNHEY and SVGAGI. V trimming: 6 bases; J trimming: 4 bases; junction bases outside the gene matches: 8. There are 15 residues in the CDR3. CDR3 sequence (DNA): TGTGCCAGCAGAGAGGGACAGGCCCTTAATCAGCCCCAGCATTTT. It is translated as CASREGQALNQPQHF.

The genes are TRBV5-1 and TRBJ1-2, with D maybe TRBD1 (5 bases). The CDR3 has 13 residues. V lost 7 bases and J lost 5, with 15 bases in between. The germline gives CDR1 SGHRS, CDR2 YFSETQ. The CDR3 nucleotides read TGCGCCAGCGACGGATCGGGGGGGTATGGCTACACCTTC. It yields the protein CASDGSGGYGYTF.

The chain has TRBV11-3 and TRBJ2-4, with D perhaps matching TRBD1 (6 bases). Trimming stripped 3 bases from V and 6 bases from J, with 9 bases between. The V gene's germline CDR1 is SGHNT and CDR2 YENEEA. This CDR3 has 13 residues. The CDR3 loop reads CASSFSRGNIQYF. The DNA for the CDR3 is TGTGCCAGCAGCTTCAGCAGGGGAAACATTCAGTACTTC.

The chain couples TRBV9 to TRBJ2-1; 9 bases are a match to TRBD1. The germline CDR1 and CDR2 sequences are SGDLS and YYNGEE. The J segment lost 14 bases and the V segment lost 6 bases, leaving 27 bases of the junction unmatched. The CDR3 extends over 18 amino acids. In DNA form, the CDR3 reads TGTGCCAGCACCCCTACACCAAATCCGGGACAGGGTATTGGTTTCGAGTTCTTC. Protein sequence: CASTPTPNPGQGIGFEFF.

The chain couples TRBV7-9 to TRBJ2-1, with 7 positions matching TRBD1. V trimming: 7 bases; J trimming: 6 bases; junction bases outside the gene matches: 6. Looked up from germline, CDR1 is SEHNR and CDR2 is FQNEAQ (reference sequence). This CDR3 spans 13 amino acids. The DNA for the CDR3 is TGTGCCAGCACCAAGACAGGGCCCAATGAGCAGTTCTTC. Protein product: CASTKTGPNEQFF. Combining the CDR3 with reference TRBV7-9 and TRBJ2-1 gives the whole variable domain DTGVSQNPRHKITKRGQNVTFRCDPISEHNRLYWYRQTLGQGPEFLTYFQNEAQLEKSRLLSDRFSAERPKGSFSTLEIQRTEQGDSAMYLCASTKTGPNEQFFGPGTRLTVL.

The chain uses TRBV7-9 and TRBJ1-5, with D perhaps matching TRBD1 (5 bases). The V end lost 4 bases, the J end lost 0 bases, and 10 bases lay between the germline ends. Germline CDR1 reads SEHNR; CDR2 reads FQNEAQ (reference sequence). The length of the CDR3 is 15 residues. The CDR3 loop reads CASSSWTSSNQPQHF. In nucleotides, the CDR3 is TGTGCCAGCAGCTCCTGGACAAGTAGCAATCAGCCCCAGCATTTT. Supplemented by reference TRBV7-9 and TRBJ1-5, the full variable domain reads DTGVSQNPRHKITKRGQNVTFRCDPISEHNRLYWYRQTLGQGPEFLTYFQNEAQLEKSRLLSDRFSAERPKGSFSTLEIQRTEQGDSAMYLCASSSWTSSNQPQHFGDGTRLSIL.

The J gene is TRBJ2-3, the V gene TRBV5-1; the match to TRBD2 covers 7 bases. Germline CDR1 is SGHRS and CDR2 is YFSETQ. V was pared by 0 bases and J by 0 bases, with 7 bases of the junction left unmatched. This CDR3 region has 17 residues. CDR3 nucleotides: TGCGCCAGCAGCTTGGTCGTCGGGAGGCCAAGCACAGATACGCAGTATTTT. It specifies CASSLVVGRPSTDTQYF.

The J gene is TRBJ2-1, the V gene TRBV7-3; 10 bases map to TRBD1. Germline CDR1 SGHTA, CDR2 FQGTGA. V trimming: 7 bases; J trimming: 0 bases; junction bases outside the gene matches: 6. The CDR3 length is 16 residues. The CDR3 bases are TGTGCCAGCAACAACGGACAGGGGGGCTCCTACAATGAGCAGTTCTTC. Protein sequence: CASNNGQGGSYNEQFF.